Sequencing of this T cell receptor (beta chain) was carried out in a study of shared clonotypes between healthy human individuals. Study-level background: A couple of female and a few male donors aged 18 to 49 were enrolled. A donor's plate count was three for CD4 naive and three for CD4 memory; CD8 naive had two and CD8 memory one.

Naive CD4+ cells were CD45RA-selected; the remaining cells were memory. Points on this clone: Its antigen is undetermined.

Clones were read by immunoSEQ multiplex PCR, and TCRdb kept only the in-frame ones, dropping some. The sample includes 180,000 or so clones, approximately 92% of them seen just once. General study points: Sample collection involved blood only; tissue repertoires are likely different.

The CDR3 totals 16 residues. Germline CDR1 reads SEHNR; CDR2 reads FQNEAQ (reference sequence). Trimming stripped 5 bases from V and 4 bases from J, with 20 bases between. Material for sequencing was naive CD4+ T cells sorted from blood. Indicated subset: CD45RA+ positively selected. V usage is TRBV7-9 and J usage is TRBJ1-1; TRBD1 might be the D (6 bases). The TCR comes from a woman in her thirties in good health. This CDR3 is CASSRGPLGPRTEAFF. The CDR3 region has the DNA TGTGCCAGCAGCCGGGGGCCCCTTGGGCCACGCACTGAAGCTTTCTTT.